The 3 T cell receptor beta chains given below trace back to one sample, sequenced in a study of T cells in Graves' hyperthyroidism and ophthalmopathy. Amplification targeted TCR beta CDR3 regions from RNA transcripts. Researchers ran a first-round RT-PCR on the TCR CDR3 using the HTBI primer set. MiXCR, applied by TCRdb to the multiplex PCR reads, yields one record per CDR3 protein. The profile shows approximately 610,000 distinct CDR3 sequences, roughly 14% of them singletons. The sequenced sample was blood. The receptors derive from a woman aged 40-49 years with Graves' ophthalmopathy.

This clonotype was seen many times. The rearrangement links TRBV6-2 or TRBV6-3 to TRBJ1-3; D gene unclear. The germline V gene encodes CDR1 MNHEY and CDR2 SVGEGT. Trimming pared 5 bases from V and 8 bases from J, leaving 19 bases between. This CDR3 is 15 amino acids long. CDR3 coding DNA: TGTGCCAGCAGTCCGGAAGACTTACGGATATACACCATATATTTT. Translation: CASSPEDLRIYTIYF.

At least ten counts were recorded for this clonotype. V gene TRBV11-3 combines with J gene TRBJ1-1; 7 positions match TRBD1. Losses at the gene ends were 4 bases for V and 1 base for J; bases not matched to a gene: 6. CDR1 SGHNT and CDR2 YENEEA come from the germline V gene. The CDR3 runs 15 residues. This chain's CDR3 is CASSSRNRGNTEAFF. CDR3 DNA sequence: TGTGCCAGCAGCTCGCGGAACAGGGGGAACACTGAAGCTTTCTTT.

About this clonotype itself: This likely comes from a read error, as the CDR3 has no conserved phenylalanine or tryptophan at its end. The chain joins TRBV20-1 to TRBJ2-5, with D maybe TRBD1 (6 bases). Trimming removed 4 bases at V and 6 bases at J, with 24 bases between. CDR3 size: 16 residues. Germline CDR1 is DFQATT and CDR2 is SNEGSKA (reference sequence). CDR3 nucleotides: TGCAGTGCTACGGACAGTGAAGATTATCAGTTTAAGACCCAGTACCTC. This gives the protein CSATDSEDYQFKTQYL.